The clone carrying this T cell receptor beta chain is a singleton in its sample. Study processing details: Junction-only sequences without quality scores were provided by ImmunoSEQ, so filtering was different. Using immunoSEQ multiplex PCR, the repertoire was profiled, and TCRdb retains in-frame clones only, with some absent. The DNA gave D and trimming, while V, J and clone size come from that table. The sample gives 660,000 or so clones, approximately 96% of which show up once; less than 0.12% is in the top ten. These data are taken from a study of shared clonotypes between healthy human individuals. Study as a whole: There were three CD4 naive, three CD4 memory, two CD8 naive and one CD8 memory plates per donor.

The CDR3 is 17 amino acids. J was trimmed by 3 bases and V by 2 bases; bases with no gene match: 11. The germline gives CDR1 MNHEY, CDR2 SMNVEV (reference sequence). The naive CD8 fraction comprised CD45RO-negative cells positively selected for CCR7 and excluded terminally differentiated effector memory CD45RA+ cells. The donor cohort consisted entirely of Caucasian adults residing in Nashville, Tennessee. The TCR sequence derives from a woman aged 25 to 45 in good health. Sequencing was done on a sample of naive CD8+ T cells sorted from blood. The chain has TRBV27 and TRBJ2-5, with 8 bases matching TRBD2. CDR3 in amino acids: CASSLRETSGLKETQYF. The DNA for the CDR3 is TGTGCCAGCAGTTTACGGGAAACTAGCGGCCTAAAAGAGACCCAGTACTTC.